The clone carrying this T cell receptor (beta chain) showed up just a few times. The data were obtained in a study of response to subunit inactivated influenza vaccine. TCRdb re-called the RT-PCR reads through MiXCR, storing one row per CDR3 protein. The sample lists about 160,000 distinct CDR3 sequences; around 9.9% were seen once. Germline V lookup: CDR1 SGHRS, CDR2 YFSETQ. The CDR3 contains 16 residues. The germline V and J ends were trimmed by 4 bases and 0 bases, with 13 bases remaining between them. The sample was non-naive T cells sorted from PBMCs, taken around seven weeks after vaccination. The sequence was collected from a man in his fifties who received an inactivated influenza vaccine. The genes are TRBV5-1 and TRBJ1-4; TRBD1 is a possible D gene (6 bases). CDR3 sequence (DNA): TGCGCCAGCAGCCCCACAAACAGGGCAACTAATGAAAAACTGTTTTTT. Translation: CASSPTNRATNEKLFF.